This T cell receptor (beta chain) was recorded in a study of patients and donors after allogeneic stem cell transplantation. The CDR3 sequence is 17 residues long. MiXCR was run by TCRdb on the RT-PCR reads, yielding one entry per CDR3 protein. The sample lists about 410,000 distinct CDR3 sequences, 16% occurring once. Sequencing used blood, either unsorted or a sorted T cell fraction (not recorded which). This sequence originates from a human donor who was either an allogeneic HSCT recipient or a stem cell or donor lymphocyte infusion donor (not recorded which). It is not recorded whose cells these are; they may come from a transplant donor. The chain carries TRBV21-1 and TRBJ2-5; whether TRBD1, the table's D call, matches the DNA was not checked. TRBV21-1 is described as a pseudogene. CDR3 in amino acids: CASSNPDRKPYQETQYF. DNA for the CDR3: TGTGCCAGCAGCAACCCAGACAGGAAACCCTACCAAGAGACCCAGTACTTC.